These 21 T cell receptor beta chains came from one sample sequenced in a study of T-cell reconstitution after alpha-beta-depleted transplantation in children. A library of TCRbeta sequences, prepared with unique molecular identifiers, was generated. TCRdb fed the PCR reads into MiXCR, producing one record per CDR3 protein. The profile shows over 550,000 distinct CDR3 sequences, roughly a tenth of them singletons. Sample: PBMCs from the stem cell graft donor, taken from the stem cell graft. The source is a human donor who donated a stem cell graft to a child with acute myeloid leukemia.

At least ten counts were recorded for this clonotype. The rearrangement links TRBV6-1 to TRBJ2-2; TRBD1 aligns across 7 bases. The CDR3 totals 16 residues. The trim removed 6 bases at V and 0 bases at J, leaving 7 bases unmatched. Germline V lookup: CDR1 MNHNS, CDR2 SASEGT. Here the CDR3 DNA reads TGTGCCAGCAGGGACGCGGACAGGCCGAACACCGGGGAGCTGTTTTTT. Translation gives CASRDADRPNTGELFF.

Many counts were recorded for this clonotype. This chain uses TRBV7-9 with TRBJ2-7; the D gene is possibly TRBD2 (6 bases). From germline, CDR1 is SEHNR and CDR2 FQNEAQ (reference sequence). Deletions cut 5 bases from V and 0 bases from J, with 14 bases between. The CDR3 has 15 amino acids. The CDR3 region has the DNA TGTGCCAGCAGCCAGCTAGCGTCGAGCTCCTACGAGCAGTACTTC. Amino acid sequence: CASSQLASSSYEQYF.

V gene TRBV3-1 combines with J gene TRBJ1-1; D perhaps matches TRBD1 (6 bases). V lost 1 base and J 3 bases, leaving 18 bases between the germline ends. This CDR3 contains 17 residues. CDR1 and CDR2 from the germline V gene are LGHDT and YNNKEL (reference sequence). Here the CDR3 DNA reads TGTGCCAGCAGCCAAGGGCCTTGGGGCAGGGGATACACTGAAGCTTTCTTT. Residues: CASSQGPWGRGYTEAFF.

The gene calls are TRBV5-6 and TRBJ1-2; D not certain. The CDR3 extends over 13 amino acids. Germline-derived CDR1 and CDR2 are SGHDT and YYEEEE. The germline V and J ends were trimmed by 8 bases and 11 bases, with 22 bases remaining between them. This CDR3 is CARGPGHRCGYTF. DNA for the CDR3: TGTGCCAGGGGCCCCGGGCACCGCTGTGGGTACACCTTC.

Ten or more counts support this clonotype. The chain combines TRBV30 with TRBJ1-5; no clear D. Germline CDR1 reads GTSNPN; CDR2 reads SVGIG (reference sequence). Trimming pared 2 bases from V and 3 bases from J, leaving 8 bases between. The CDR3 is made up of 13 amino acids. The CDR3 loop is CAWSSGYNQPQHF. The CDR3 DNA sequence: TGTGCCTGGAGTTCGGGGTACAATCAGCCCCAGCATTTT.

This clonotype was recorded a few times. This chain connects TRBV29-1 to TRBJ1-4, with TRBD1 identical over 11 bases. V lost 6 bases and J lost 7; bases outside the gene matches: 4. The CDR3 runs to 13 residues. Germline V gene sequence: CDR1 SQVTM, CDR2 ANQGSEA. CDR3 in amino acids: CSVAGTGGEKLFF. In nucleotides, the CDR3 is TGCAGCGTAGCCGGGACAGGGGGTGAAAAACTGTTTTTT.

This clonotype has a handful of counts. This rearrangement joins TRBV20-1 to TRBJ2-3; 9 nucleotides line up with TRBD1. The germline V gene encodes CDR1 DFQATT and CDR2 SNEGSKA (reference sequence). This CDR3 has 17 residues. The trim removed 6 bases at V and 6 bases at J, leaving 19 bases unmatched. The CDR3 here is CSAQRGGSDRGWDTQYF. The CDR3 DNA sequence: TGCAGTGCCCAACGAGGGGGTTCGGACAGGGGATGGGATACGCAGTATTTT.

The V and J genes are TRBV19 and TRBJ2-1; TRBD2 might be the D (5 bases). Germline CDR1 is LNHDA and CDR2 is SQIVND (reference sequence). This CDR3 region has 14 residues. The ends were cut back, 2 bases at V and 7 bases at J, with 12 bases in the middle. The CDR3 region is CASSIMVALNEQFF. The CDR3 nucleotides read TGTGCCAGTAGTATAATGGTAGCGTTAAATGAGCAGTTCTTC.

This clonotype was found a few times. The chain uses TRBV27 and TRBJ2-5; possible D gene TRBD2, 6 bases. Trimming took 6 bases from V and 4 from J, leaving 15 bases between them. CDR1 is MNHEY and CDR2 is SMNVEV in the germline V gene (reference sequence). The CDR3 covers 14 residues. The CDR3 reads CASSIGTVGETQYF. Here the CDR3 DNA reads TGTGCCAGCAGCATTGGGACTGTGGGAGAGACCCAGTACTTC.

This clonotype has more than one count but fewer than ten. The CDR3 is CASSLSPGQGPGELFF. The CDR3 nucleotides read TGTGCCAGCAGTTTATCCCCGGGACAGGGGCCCGGGGAGCTGTTTTTT. The chain combines TRBV12-3 or TRBV12-4 with TRBJ2-2; TRBD1 matches 10 bases. The CDR3 is 16 residues long. V was clipped by 2 bases and J by 6 bases; unmatched bases: 6.

This clonotype occurred a few times. The CDR3 spells CASSYPHGGNTGELFF. The CDR3 DNA sequence: TGTGCCAGCAGTTACCCCCACGGGGGGAACACCGGGGAGCTGTTTTTT. The rearrangement uses TRBV6-5 and TRBJ2-2; tentative D call: TRBD2 (6 bases). Per germline, CDR1 MNHEY and CDR2 SVGAGI. The CDR3 runs 16 residues. The V end was cut by 2 bases, the J end by 1 base, with 11 bases between.

For this clonotype: The junction departs from the called germline gene at one end, perhaps through a read error. This sequence joins TRBV12-3 or TRBV12-4 and TRBJ2-1; 11 nucleotides line up with TRBD2. The CDR3 length is 15 residues. The CDR3 loop reads CASSIAGGPLNEQFF. The CDR3 nucleotides are TGTGCCAGCAGTATAGCGGGAGGGCCTTTGAATGAGCAGTTCTTC.

This clonotype was seen many times. The chain is built from TRBV28 and TRBJ2-7; D might be TRBD1 (5 bases). V lost 3 bases and J 3 bases, leaving 9 bases between the germline ends. The CDR3 runs to 13 residues. Germline CDR1 MDHEN, CDR2 SYDVKM. The chain's CDR3 is CASSFQGFYEQYF. CDR3 DNA sequence: TGTGCCAGCAGTTTTCAGGGCTTCTACGAGCAGTACTTC.

This clonotype was detected only a few times. The rearrangement links TRBV7-3 to TRBJ2-3; the D gene is possibly TRBD2 (5 bases). Deletions cut 4 bases from V and 6 bases from J, with 8 bases between. This CDR3 comprises 12 residues. CDR1 is SGHTA, CDR2 FQGTGA, per germline. The CDR3 DNA reads TGTGCCAGCAGCTCGAGGGATGATACGCAGTATTTT. Translated, it gives CASSSRDDTQYF.

This clonotype was seen more than once but under ten times. The chain employs TRBV12-3 or TRBV12-4 and TRBJ1-5, with D uncertain. The CDR3 runs 15 residues. V dropped 3 bases and J dropped 4 bases, with 13 bases sitting between them. This CDR3 is CASSFVSSFNQPQHF. The CDR3 DNA reads TGTGCCAGCAGTTTTGTCAGCTCCTTTAATCAGCCCCAGCATTTT.

V and J are TRBV7-8 and TRBJ1-4; D call uncertain. Trimming removed 5 bases at V and 3 bases at J, with 10 bases between. The germline CDR1 and CDR2 sequences are SGHVS and FQNEAQ. The CDR3 runs to 14 residues. CDR3 region: CASSAAGPNEKLFF. The CDR3 DNA reads TGTGCCAGCAGCGCCGCCGGACCTAATGAAAAACTGTTTTTT.

Only a few counts were recorded for this clonotype. J is TRBJ2-7 and V is TRBV12-3 or TRBV12-4; D is undetermined. The CDR3 has 15 amino acids. Trimming took 4 bases from V and 2 from J, leaving 15 bases between them. CDR3 sequence (DNA): TGTGCCAGCAGTTCCCCGGGTGGAAGGGCCTACGAGCAGTACTTC. Protein sequence: CASSSPGGRAYEQYF.

In this sample, this clonotype turned up a few times. This sequence joins TRBV5-1 and TRBJ1-4; D is unclear. The germline gives CDR1 SGHRS, CDR2 YFSETQ. This CDR3 spans 13 amino acids. V gave up 4 bases and J gave up 0 bases, with 4 bases separating them. CDR3 in amino acids: CASSPSTNEKLFF. The DNA for the CDR3 is TGCGCCAGCAGCCCCTCAACTAATGAAAAACTGTTTTTT.

This clonotype was found a few times. Relative to the germline gene, one junction end is altered; a read error may explain this. The rearrangement links TRBV7-9 to TRBJ2-5; D possibly corresponds to TRBD2 (6 bases). The germline CDR1 and CDR2 sequences are SEHNR and FQNEAQ (reference sequence). The CDR3 runs to 14 residues. In DNA form, the CDR3 reads TGTGCCAGCAGTTTAGATCCCTATGCGGGGACTCCGTACTTC. As protein: CASSLDPYAGTPYF.

The chain couples TRBV5-1 to TRBJ2-2; 8 nucleotides align to TRBD2. With 0 bases clipped from V and 0 bases from J, the junction kept 1 base outside the gene matches. CDR1 is SGHRS, CDR2 YFSETQ, per germline. The CDR3 has 16 residues. The CDR3 DNA follows: TGCGCCAGCAGCTTGGAGGGACTAGCGAACACCGGGGAGCTGTTTTTT. It translates to CASSLEGLANTGELFF.

The chain links TRBV5-1 to TRBJ2-7, with 7 nucleotides matching TRBD1. From germline, CDR1 is SGHRS and CDR2 YFSETQ. This CDR3 has 14 residues. J gave up 6 bases and V 2 bases, and 8 bases lay outside the gene matches. Here the CDR3 DNA reads TGCGCCAGCAGCTTACTTACAGGGGAAGGCGAGCAGTACTTC. It yields the protein CASSLLTGEGEQYF.